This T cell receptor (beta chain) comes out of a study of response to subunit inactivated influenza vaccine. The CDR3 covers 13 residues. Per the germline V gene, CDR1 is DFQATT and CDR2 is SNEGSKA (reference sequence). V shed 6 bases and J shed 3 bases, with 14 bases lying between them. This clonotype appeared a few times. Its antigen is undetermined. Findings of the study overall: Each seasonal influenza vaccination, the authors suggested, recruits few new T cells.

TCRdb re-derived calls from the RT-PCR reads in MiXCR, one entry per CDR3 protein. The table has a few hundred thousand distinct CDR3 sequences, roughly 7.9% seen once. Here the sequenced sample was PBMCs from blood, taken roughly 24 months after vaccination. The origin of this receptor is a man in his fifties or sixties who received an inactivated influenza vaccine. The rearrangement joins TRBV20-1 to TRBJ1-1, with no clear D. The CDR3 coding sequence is TGCAGTGCCCTTTATCGGGGTTACACTGAAGCTTTCTTT. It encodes CSALYRGYTEAFF.